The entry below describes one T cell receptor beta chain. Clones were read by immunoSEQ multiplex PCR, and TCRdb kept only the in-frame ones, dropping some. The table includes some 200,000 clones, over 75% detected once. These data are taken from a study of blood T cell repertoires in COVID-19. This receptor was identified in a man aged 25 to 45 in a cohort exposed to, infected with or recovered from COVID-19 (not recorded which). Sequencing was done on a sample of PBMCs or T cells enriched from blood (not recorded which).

The CDR3 spells CASSPPGTGTYEQYF. The DNA of the CDR3 is TGTGCCAGCAGCCCACCCGGGACAGGTACCTACGAGCAGTACTTC. The V call is TRBV5-4, the J call TRBJ2-7; 8 bases are a match to TRBD1. CDR3 size: 15 residues. Germline CDR1 SGHNT, CDR2 YYREEE (reference sequence). V lost 4 bases to trimming and J lost 2 bases; unmatched junction nucleotides: 8. Looking up the rest from reference TRBV5-4 and TRBJ2-7 gives the full variable domain: ETGVTQSPTHLIKTRGQQVTLRCSSQSGHNTVSWYQQALGQGPQFIFQYYREEENGRGNFPPRFSGLQFPNYSSELNVNALELDDSALYLCASSPPGTGTYEQYFGPGTRLTVT.